Below, 18 T cell receptor beta chains from the same sample are listed, as sequenced in a study of cytomegalovirus exposure and HLA in healthy donors. The study ran its PCR with 60 Vbeta and 13 Jbeta primers. Using immunoSEQ multiplex PCR, the repertoire was profiled, and TCRdb retains in-frame clones only, with some absent. The sample has 150,000 or so clones; roughly 80% are singletons. Sequenced sample: PBMCs. The receptors originated from a man aged 40-50 years in good health and CMV-seropositive.

The gene calls are TRBV6-1 and TRBJ1-5, with D tentatively TRBD1 (5 bases). Germline-derived CDR1 and CDR2 are MNHNS and SASEGT. The CDR3 sequence is 14 residues long. V was trimmed by 3 bases and J by 4 bases, leaving 10 bases between them. The CDR3 DNA reads TGTGCCAGCAGTGAGGGACTAAGGAATCAGCCCCAGCATTTT. This sequence encodes CASSEGLRNQPQHF.

This rearrangement joins TRBV7-9 to TRBJ2-2, with TRBD1 matching 8 bases. Germline loops: CDR1 SEHNR, CDR2 FQNEAQ (reference sequence). V shed 5 bases, J shed 7 bases, and the junction held 12 bases outside the gene matches. This CDR3 is 16 amino acids long. The CDR3 loop reads CASSIKDRARLGELFF. CDR3 in DNA: TGTGCCAGCAGCATAAAGGACAGGGCTCGACTCGGGGAGCTGTTTTTT.

This chain joins TRBV2 and TRBJ2-7; 8 bases align to TRBD1. The CDR3 contains 15 residues. The germline V gene has CDR1 SNHLY and CDR2 FYNNEI. With 0 bases clipped from V and 5 bases from J, the junction kept 6 bases outside the gene matches. The CDR3 nucleotides are TGTGCCAGCAGTGAAGCCAGCAGGGGGCAACACGAGCAGTACTTC. It encodes CASSEASRGQHEQYF.

This clone was detected once. CDR3 DNA: TGTGCCAGCAGCTTAGCCGCCGGACAGGGGACTGGGGCCAACGTCCTGACTTTC. Translation gives CASSLAAGQGTGANVLTF. The genes are TRBV7-2 and TRBJ2-6; the match to TRBD1 covers 9 bases. Germline loops: CDR1 SGHTA, CDR2 FQGNSA. CDR3 length: 18 amino acids. J was trimmed by 2 bases and V by 0 bases; bases with no gene match: 5.

V usage is TRBV5-4 and J usage is TRBJ1-2; 7 nucleotides align to TRBD1. The germline CDR1 and CDR2 sequences are SGHNT and YYREEE (reference sequence). CDR3 length equals 13 residues. V gave up 4 bases and J gave up 6 bases; unmatched junction bases: 6. The CDR3 DNA sequence: TGTGCCAGCAGCGTCGACAGGGCTGATGGCTACACCTTC. Translated, it gives CASSVDRADGYTF.

The chain carries TRBV27 and TRBJ2-3; TRBD2 matches 12 bases. Germline-derived CDR1 and CDR2 are MNHEY and SMNVEV (reference sequence). Trimming took 2 bases from V and 4 from J; bases not matched to a gene: 16. This CDR3 region has 20 residues. This CDR3 is CASSLPLPDSPSGRADTQYF. CDR3 DNA sequence: TGTGCCAGCAGTTTACCTCTCCCAGACTCTCCTAGCGGGAGGGCAGATACGCAGTATTTT.

This clone was observed a few times. The chain is built from TRBV7-8 and TRBJ2-7; D is possibly TRBD2 (5 bases). Germline V CDR1 and CDR2: SGHVS, FQNEAQ. V gave up 2 bases and J gave up 7 bases, with 15 bases separating them. The CDR3 contains 14 residues. The CDR3 sequence is CASSLPAQRGEQYF. CDR3 coding DNA: TGTGCCAGCAGCTTACCGGCCCAACGCGGGGAGCAGTACTTC.

This chain uses TRBV15 with TRBJ2-4, with D maybe TRBD2 (6 bases). With 1 base removed from V and 4 bases from J, the gap between germline ends came to 20 bases. Germline values: CDR1 LNHNV, CDR2 YYDKDF (reference sequence). The CDR3 runs to 18 residues. CDR3 protein: CATSRVGDARGLKNIQYF. CDR3 DNA: TGTGCCACCAGCAGAGTAGGAGATGCTAGGGGACTTAAAAACATTCAGTACTTC.

The chain carries TRBV5-6 and TRBJ1-1; no firm D call. CDR3 length: 11 amino acids. Trimming removed 4 bases at V and 3 bases at J, with 4 bases between. CDR1 SGHDT and CDR2 YYEEEE come from the germline V gene. This CDR3 reads CASSRDTEAFF. The CDR3 region has the DNA TGTGCCAGCAGCCGGGACACTGAAGCTTTCTTT.

The gene calls are TRBV10-3 and TRBJ2-2, with 8 bases that match TRBD2. The junction had 4 bases not matched to a gene; V was cut back by 9 bases and J by 1 base. In germline, CDR1 is ENHRY, CDR2 SYGVKD. This CDR3 is built from 14 residues. The CDR3 DNA is TGTGCCATGCGAGCGGGAGTGAACACCGGGGAGCTGTTTTTT. This sequence encodes CAMRAGVNTGELFF.

The genes are TRBV2 and TRBJ2-7, with D tentatively TRBD1 (6 bases). V was clipped by 3 bases and J by 2 bases, with 14 bases between them. The CDR3 extends over 15 amino acids. CDR1 is SNHLY, CDR2 FYNNEI, per germline. The CDR3 loop reads CASSEGAGSPYEQYF. In DNA form, the CDR3 reads TGTGCCAGCAGTGAGGGGGCTGGGTCCCCCTACGAGCAGTACTTC.

This sequence joins TRBV15 and TRBJ2-1; 7 bases are a match to TRBD2. The CDR3 spans 16 residues. In germline, CDR1 is LNHNV, CDR2 YYDKDF (reference sequence). V shed 3 bases and J 3 bases; nucleotides not matched to a gene: 8. CDR3 nucleotide sequence: TGTGCCACCAGCAGGGGCGGGAGTTTAAACTACAATGAGCAGTTCTTC. It yields the protein CATSRGGSLNYNEQFF.

The rearrangement joins TRBV6-5 to TRBJ2-1, with D perhaps matching TRBD1 (5 bases). Trimming left V 6 bases short and J 12 bases short, with 12 bases between. Germline CDR1 is MNHEY and CDR2 is SVGAGI. This CDR3 has 11 amino acids. The CDR3 region is CASSQGPGQFF. The CDR3 region has the DNA TGTGCCAGCAGCCAGGGCCCGGGGCAGTTCTTC.

The chain employs TRBV7-2 and TRBJ1-2, with D possibly being TRBD1 (5 bases). In germline, CDR1 is SGHTA, CDR2 FQGNSA. V was clipped by 4 bases and J by 3 bases, with 12 bases between them. The length of the CDR3 is 14 residues. CDR3 sequence reads: CASSYQGADYGYTF. For the CDR3, the DNA is TGTGCCAGCAGCTATCAGGGTGCGGACTATGGCTACACCTTC. The variable domain in full, completed from reference TRBV7-2 and TRBJ1-2, reads GAGVSQSPSNKVTEKGKDVELRCDPISGHTALYWYRQSLGQGLEFLIYFQGNSAPDKSGLPSDRFSAERTGGSVSTLTIQRTQQEDSAVYLCASSYQGADYGYTFGSGTRLTVV.

This sequence joins TRBV5-8 and TRBJ1-1, with a tentative D call TRBD1 (5 bases). The CDR3 sequence is 14 residues long. V was clipped by 1 base and J by 4 bases, with 11 bases between them. Germline assignment: CDR1 SGHTS and CDR2 YDEGEE. This chain's CDR3 is CASSLWGGGTEAFF. CDR3 bases: TGTGCCAGCAGCTTGTGGGGCGGGGGCACTGAAGCTTTCTTT.

The chain has TRBV5-8 and TRBJ2-4; D may be TRBD2 (5 bases). Trimming left V 4 bases short and J 6 bases short, with 20 bases between. The length of the CDR3 is 16 residues. Germline values: CDR1 SGHTS, CDR2 YDEGEE. The DNA for the CDR3 is TGTGCCAGCAGCCCCGATATGAGGGAATTCAGAAACATTCAGTACTTC. Its protein is CASSPDMREFRNIQYF.

The rearrangement links TRBV29-1 to TRBJ2-1, with TRBD2 matching 10 bases. The length of the CDR3 is 13 residues. The V gene end was trimmed by 5 bases and the J gene end by 6 bases; junction bases not matched to a gene: 4. CDR1 and CDR2 from the germline V gene are SQVTM and ANQGSEA. DNA for the CDR3: TGCAGCGTTCGGCCTAGCGGGGGCAATGAGCAGTTCTTC. Translation gives CSVRPSGGNEQFF.

Comments on this clone: Likely a read error: the CDR3 ends without its conserved phenylalanine or tryptophan. No DNA is shown, since the ends of the CDR3 on it are uncertain; the CDR3 is the one TCRdb lists. The chain links TRBV2 to TRBJ2-7; the DNA was not used to check the table's D call, TRBD2. Inclusive of both ends, the CDR3 amounts to 11 amino acids. The V gene's germline CDR1 is SNHLY and CDR2 FYNNEI. The CDR3 loop reads CASSRDRLANL.